The following is a T cell receptor (beta chain) sequence with its context. Antigen specificity is unknown. The sample is drawn from a study of CXCR3-negative and CXCR3-positive naive CD8 T cells. About the research overall: Every library held about 1.5 +/- 0.3 million TRB reads, and the total came to 130 million to 150 million. General study points: CXCR3-positive naive cells carried more hydrophobic TRB CDR3s than CXCR3-negative naive cells did.

The authors prepared UMI-labeled TRB cDNA libraries by 5' RACE. TCRdb derives one entry per CDR3 protein from the 5' RACE reads, leaving out DNA. The table lists roughly 140,000 distinct CDR3 sequences. Each CD8+ T cell subset was flow-sorted in triplicate. Every sort contained 250,000 to 300,000 cells. This clonotype was sampled from a human donor in good health. Some clones in this sample may be carry-over from other donors' samples. Sample: naive CXCR3+ CD8+ T cells from blood. Subset noted: CD45RO-CCR7+CD27+CD95- naive CD8+ T cells expressing CXCR3 (TNR3+).

The CDR3 sequence is CASSTGTLADEQFF. The J gene is TRBJ2-1, the V gene TRBV5-6; TCRdb's D call of TRBD1 is untestable without DNA. CDR3 length equals 14 residues. Per germline, CDR1 SGHDT and CDR2 YYEEEE.